The following is a T cell receptor (beta chain) sequence with its context. The data originate from a study of blood T cell repertoires in COVID-19. The length of the CDR3 is 15 residues. The germline gives CDR1 LGHNA, CDR2 YSLEER. The V end lost 1 base, the J end lost 4 bases, and 13 bases lay between the germline ends. Cohorts were determined from participant-reported clinical history. Resolution of symptoms, clearance, or two negative PCRs was present in recovered Cohort 3 donors. Per the original methods: From reference gene primer amplification, estimates of nucleated cell counts were derived. Using immunoSEQ multiplex PCR, the repertoire was profiled, and TCRdb retains in-frame clones only, with some absent. V, J and clone size reflect that table, while D and trimming were determined from the DNA. The sample yields 200,000 to 250,000 clones, around 90% seen once.

The rearrangement uses TRBV4-3 and TRBJ1-2; maybe TRBD1 (6 bases). The sample comprised PBMCs or T cells enriched from blood (not recorded which). The sequence was obtained from a woman aged 25 to 39 who had recovered from COVID-19. The CDR3 DNA reads TGCGCCAGCAGCCAAGGTCGGGGGGCGGTCTATGGCTACACCTTC. Amino acids: CASSQGRGAVYGYTF.